This T cell receptor (beta chain) was documented in a study of T-cell memory formation after mild COVID-19. TCRdb used MiXCR to reprocess the 5' RACE reads, holding one entry per CDR3 protein. Of 300,000 to 400,000 distinct CDR3 sequences listed, roughly an eighth are singletons. About this clonotype itself: The antigen remains undetermined.

Study-wide results and limits: Clones contracting across day 15 to 85 had a balanced CD4/CD8 profile; later expanding clones leaned CD4+. Researchers found some responding clones in pre-infection memory, a sign that cross-reactive memory joined. Researchers report contracting CD4+ clones mostly in CM and EM, with CD8+ clones in EMRA. For second-wave clones that peaked at day 37, SARS-CoV-2 specificity went unverified.

The CDR3 sequence is 16 residues long. Germline V gene lookup returns CDR1 LNHNV and CDR2 YYDKDF (reference sequence). V was cut by 8 bases and J by 2 bases, with 19 bases left in between. This TCR was recovered from a man between 18 and 35 years old who had mild COVID-19 (a few samples of this study predate the infection). Cell type and time point are not known. Sequencing was carried out using PBMCs or a T cell subset sorted from them (not recorded which). The chain has TRBV15 and TRBJ1-5; D gene unclear. The DNA for the CDR3 is TGTGCCACCTCCCACGTTGGAGGGTTCGGCAATCAGCCCCAGCATTTT. It encodes CATSHVGGFGNQPQHF.